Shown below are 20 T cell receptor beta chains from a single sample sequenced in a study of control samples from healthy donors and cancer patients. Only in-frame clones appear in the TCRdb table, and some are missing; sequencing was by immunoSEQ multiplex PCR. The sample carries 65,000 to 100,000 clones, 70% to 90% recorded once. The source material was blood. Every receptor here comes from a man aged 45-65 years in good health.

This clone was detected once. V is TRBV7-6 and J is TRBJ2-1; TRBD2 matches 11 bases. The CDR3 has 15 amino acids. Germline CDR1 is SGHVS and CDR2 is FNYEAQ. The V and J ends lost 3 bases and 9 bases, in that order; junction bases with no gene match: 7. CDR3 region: CASSFDSGGAAEQFF. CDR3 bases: TGTGCCAGCAGCTTTGATAGCGGGGGGGCCGCTGAGCAGTTCTTC. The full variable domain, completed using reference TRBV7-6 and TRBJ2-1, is GAGVSQSPRYKVTKRGQDVALRCDPISGHVSLYWYRQALGQGPEFLTYFNYEAQQDKSGLPNDRFSAERPEGSISTLTIQRTEQRDSAMYRCASSFDSGGAAEQFFGPGTRLTVL.

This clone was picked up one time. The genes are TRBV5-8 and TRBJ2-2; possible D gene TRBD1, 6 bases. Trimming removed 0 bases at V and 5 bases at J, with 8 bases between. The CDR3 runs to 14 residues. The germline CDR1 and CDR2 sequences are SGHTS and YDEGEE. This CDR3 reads CASSLVRGTGELFF. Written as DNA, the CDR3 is TGTGCCAGCAGCTTGGTCAGGGGAACCGGGGAGCTGTTTTTT.

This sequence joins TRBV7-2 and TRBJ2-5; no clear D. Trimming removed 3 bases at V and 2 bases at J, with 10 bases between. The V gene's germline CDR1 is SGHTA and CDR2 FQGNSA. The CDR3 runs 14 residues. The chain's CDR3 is CASSFNGRQETQYF. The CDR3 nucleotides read TGTGCCAGCAGCTTCAATGGGCGACAAGAGACCCAGTACTTC.

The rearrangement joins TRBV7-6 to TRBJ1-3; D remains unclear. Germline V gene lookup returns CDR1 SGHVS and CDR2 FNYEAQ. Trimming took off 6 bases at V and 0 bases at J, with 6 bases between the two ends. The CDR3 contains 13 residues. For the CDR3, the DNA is TGTGCCAGCAGTGATAACTCTGGAAACACCATATATTTT. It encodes CASSDNSGNTIYF.

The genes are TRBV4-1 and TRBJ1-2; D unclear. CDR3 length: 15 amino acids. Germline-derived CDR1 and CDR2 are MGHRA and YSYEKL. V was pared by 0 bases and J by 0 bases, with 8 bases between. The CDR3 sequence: CASSQDPRANYGYTF. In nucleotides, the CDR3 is TGCGCCAGCAGCCAAGATCCCCGAGCTAACTATGGCTACACCTTC.

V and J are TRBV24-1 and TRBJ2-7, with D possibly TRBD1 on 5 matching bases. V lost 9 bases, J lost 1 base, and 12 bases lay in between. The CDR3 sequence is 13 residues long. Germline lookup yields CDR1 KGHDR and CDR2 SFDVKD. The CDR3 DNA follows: TGTGCCACCCAACCAAAGGGGTCCTACGAGCAGTACTTC. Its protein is CATQPKGSYEQYF.

The CDR3 here is CASTGYNTEAFF. CDR3 nucleotide sequence: TGTGCCAGCACTGGGTATAACACTGAAGCTTTCTTT. This chain connects TRBV27 to TRBJ1-1; D ambiguous. Trimming took 7 bases from V and 2 from J, leaving 8 bases between them. Germline loops: CDR1 MNHEY, CDR2 SMNVEV (reference sequence). The CDR3 loop spans 12 amino acids.

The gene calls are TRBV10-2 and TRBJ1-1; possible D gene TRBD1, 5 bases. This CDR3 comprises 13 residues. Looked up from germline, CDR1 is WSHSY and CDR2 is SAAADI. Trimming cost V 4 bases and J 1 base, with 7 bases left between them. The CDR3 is CASSGQRNTEAFF. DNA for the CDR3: TGCGCCAGCAGTGGACAGCGGAACACTGAAGCTTTCTTT.

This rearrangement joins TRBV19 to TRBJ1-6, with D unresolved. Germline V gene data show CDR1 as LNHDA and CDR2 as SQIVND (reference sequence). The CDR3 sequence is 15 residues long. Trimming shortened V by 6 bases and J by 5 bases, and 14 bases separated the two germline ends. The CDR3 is CASSPSGSDNSPLHF. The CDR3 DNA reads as TGTGCCAGTAGCCCGAGCGGGAGCGATAATTCACCCCTCCACTTT.

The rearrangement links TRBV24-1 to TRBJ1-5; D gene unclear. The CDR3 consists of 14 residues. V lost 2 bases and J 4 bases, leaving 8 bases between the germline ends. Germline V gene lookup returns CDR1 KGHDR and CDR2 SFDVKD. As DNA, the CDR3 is TGTGCCACCAGTGATTATACCGAAAATCAGCCCCAGCATTTT. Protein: CATSDYTENQPQHF.

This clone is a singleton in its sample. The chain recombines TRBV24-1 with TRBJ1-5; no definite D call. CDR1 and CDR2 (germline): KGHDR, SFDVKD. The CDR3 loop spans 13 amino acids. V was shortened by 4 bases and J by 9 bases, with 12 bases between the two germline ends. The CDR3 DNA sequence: TGTGCCACCAGTGAAACCCTTCTAGGGCCCCAGCATTTT. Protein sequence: CATSETLLGPQHF.

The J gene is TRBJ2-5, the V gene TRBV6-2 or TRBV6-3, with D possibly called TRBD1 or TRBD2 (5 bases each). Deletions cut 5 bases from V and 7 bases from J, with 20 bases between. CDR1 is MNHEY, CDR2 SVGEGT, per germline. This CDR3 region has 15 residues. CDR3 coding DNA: TGTGCCAGCAGTCTCCTGGGGACGGAGCGTTTGACCCAGTACTTC. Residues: CASSLLGTERLTQYF.

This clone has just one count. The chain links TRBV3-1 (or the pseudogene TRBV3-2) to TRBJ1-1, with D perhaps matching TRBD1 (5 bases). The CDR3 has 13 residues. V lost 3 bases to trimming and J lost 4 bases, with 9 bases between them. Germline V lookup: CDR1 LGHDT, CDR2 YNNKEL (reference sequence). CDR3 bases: TGTGCCAGCAGCCATGGCGGGGGCACTGAAGCTTTCTTT. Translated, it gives CASSHGGGTEAFF.

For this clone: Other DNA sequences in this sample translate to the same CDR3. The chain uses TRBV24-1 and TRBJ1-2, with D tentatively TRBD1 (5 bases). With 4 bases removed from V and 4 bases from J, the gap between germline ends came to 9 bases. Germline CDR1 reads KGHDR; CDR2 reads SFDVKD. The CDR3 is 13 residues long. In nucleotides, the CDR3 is TGTGCCACCAGTGAGGCAGGGTTCTATGGCTACACCTTC. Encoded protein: CATSEAGFYGYTF.

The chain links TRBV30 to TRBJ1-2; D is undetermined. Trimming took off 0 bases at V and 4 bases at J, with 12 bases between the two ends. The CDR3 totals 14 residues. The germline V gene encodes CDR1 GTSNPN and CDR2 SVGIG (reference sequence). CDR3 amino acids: CAWSVPVRGYGYTF. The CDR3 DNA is TGTGCCTGGAGTGTGCCTGTACGGGGCTATGGCTACACCTTC.

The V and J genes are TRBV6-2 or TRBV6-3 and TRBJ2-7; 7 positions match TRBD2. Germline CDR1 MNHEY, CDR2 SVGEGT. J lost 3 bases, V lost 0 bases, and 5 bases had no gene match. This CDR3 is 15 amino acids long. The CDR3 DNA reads TGTGCCAGCAGTTACTCTACTAGCGAATACTACGAGCAGTACTTC. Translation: CASSYSTSEYYEQYF.

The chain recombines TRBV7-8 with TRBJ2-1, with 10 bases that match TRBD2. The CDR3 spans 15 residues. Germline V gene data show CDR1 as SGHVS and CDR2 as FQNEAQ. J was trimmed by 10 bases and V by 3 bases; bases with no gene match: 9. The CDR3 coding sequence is TGTGCCAGCAGCTTCGGGCTAGCGGGGGCCGGGGAGCAGTTCTTC. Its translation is CASSFGLAGAGEQFF.

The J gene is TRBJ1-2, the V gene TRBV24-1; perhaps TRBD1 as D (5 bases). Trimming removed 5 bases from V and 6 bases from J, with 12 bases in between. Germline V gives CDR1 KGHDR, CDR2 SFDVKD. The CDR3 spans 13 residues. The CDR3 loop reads CATSGTTGDGYTF. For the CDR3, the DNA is TGTGCCACCAGTGGGACCACAGGAGATGGCTACACCTTC.

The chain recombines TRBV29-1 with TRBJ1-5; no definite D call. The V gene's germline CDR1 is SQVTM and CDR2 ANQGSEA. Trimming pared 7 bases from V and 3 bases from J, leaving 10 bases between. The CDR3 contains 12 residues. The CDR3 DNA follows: TGCAGCGCCCGGGTCCCCAATCAGCCCCAGCATTTT. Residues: CSARVPNQPQHF.

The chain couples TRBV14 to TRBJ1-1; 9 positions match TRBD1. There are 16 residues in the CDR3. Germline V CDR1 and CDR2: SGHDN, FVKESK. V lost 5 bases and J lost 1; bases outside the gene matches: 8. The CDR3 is CASSSPGTGPNTEAFF. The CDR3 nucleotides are TGTGCCAGCAGCTCCCCCGGGACAGGGCCGAACACTGAAGCTTTCTTT.